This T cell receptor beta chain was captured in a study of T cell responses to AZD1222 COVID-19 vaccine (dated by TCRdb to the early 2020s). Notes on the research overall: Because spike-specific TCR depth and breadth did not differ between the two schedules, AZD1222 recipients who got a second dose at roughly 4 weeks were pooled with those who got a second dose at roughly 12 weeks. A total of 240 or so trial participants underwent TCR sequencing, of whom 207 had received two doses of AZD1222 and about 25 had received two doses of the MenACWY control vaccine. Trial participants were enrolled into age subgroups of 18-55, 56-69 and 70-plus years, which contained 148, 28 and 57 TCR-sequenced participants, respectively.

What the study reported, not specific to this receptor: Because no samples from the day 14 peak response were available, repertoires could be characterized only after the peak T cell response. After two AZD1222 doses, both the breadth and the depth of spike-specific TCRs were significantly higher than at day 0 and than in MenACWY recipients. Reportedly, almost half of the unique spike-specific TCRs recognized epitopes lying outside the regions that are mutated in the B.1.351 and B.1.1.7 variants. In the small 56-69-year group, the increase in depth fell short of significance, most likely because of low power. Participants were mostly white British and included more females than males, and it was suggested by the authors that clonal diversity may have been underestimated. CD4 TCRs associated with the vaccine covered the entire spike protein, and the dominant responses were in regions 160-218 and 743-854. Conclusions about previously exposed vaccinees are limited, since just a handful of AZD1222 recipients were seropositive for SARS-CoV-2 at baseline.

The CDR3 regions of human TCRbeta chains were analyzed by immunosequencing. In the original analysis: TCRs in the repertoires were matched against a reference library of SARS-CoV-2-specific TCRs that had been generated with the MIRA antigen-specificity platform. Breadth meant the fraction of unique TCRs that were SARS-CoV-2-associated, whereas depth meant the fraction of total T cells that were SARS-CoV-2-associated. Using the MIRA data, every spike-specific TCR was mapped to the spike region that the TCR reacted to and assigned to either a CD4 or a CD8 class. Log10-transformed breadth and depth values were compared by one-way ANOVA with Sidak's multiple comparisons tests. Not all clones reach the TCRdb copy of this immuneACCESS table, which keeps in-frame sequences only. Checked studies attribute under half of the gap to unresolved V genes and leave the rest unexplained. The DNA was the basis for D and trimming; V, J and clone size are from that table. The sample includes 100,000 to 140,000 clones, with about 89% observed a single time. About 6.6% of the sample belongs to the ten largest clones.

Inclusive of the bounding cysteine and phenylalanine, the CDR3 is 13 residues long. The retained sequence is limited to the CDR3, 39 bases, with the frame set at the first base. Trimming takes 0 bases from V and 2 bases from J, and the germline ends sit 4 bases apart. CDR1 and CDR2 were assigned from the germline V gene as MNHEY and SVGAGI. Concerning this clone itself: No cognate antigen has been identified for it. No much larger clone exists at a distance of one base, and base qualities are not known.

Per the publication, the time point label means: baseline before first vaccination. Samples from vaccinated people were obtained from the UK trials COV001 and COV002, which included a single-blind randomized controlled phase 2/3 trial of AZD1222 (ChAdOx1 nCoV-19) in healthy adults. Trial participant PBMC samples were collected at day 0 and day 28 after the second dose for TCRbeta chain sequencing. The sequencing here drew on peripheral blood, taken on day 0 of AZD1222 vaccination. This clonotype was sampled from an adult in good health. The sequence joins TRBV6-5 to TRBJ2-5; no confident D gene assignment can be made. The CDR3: CASSYSFQETQYF. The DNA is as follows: TGTGCCAGCAGTTACTCGTTTCAAGAGACCCAGTACTTC.